The 10 T cell receptor beta chains in this list originate from one sample, sequenced in a study of PD-L1 blockade in urothelial cancer. Time point specified: pretreatment peripheral blood. TCRdb keeps only in-frame clones here, not all; method: immunoSEQ multiplex PCR. This table holds about 130,000 clones, approximately 84% found once. The sample consisted of PBMCs, taken around atezolizumab (anti-PD-L1) treatment. The receptors stem from a man aged 50-59 years with urothelial cancer.

The rearrangement links TRBV15 to TRBJ1-4, with 7 bases fitting TRBD1. Germline CDR1 reads LNHNV; CDR2 reads YYDKDF (reference sequence). The CDR3 extends over 17 amino acids. Losses at the gene ends were 2 bases for V and 4 bases for J; bases not matched to a gene: 10. The CDR3 nucleotides read TGTGCCACCAGCAGACTTACTTTGGACAGGAATAATGAAAAACTGTTTTTT. Its protein is CATSRLTLDRNNEKLFF.

The chain combines TRBV9 with TRBJ2-1; D is perhaps TRBD2 (5 bases). Germline CDR1 SGDLS, CDR2 YYNGEE. Trimming removed 3 bases at V and 7 bases at J, with 17 bases between. CDR3 size: 15 residues. The CDR3: CASSGRRDGENEQFF. The CDR3 DNA reads TGTGCCAGCAGCGGCCGCCGGGATGGTGAGAATGAGCAGTTCTTC.

This chain uses TRBV11-2 with TRBJ1-2; D remains ambiguous. CDR3 length: 15 residues. Germline assignment: CDR1 SGHAT and CDR2 FQNNGV. V was shortened by 0 bases and J by 0 bases, with 8 bases between the two germline ends. The CDR3 here is CASSLDKQTNYGYTF. CDR3 coding DNA: TGTGCCAGCAGCTTAGATAAACAGACTAACTATGGCTACACCTTC.

This clone was counted a few times. The rearrangement uses TRBV30 and TRBJ2-3; 7 bases agree with TRBD1. J gave up 3 bases and V 4 bases, and 10 bases lay outside the gene matches. The CDR3 spans 15 residues. Germline lookup yields CDR1 GTSNPN and CDR2 SVGIG (reference sequence). The CDR3 DNA sequence: TGTGCCTGGACCCACAGGGGCGGTGAAACAGATACGCAGTATTTT. Its translation: CAWTHRGGETDTQYF.

This clone was seen ten or more times. The chain is built from TRBV27 and TRBJ2-2; 7 positions agree with TRBD1. The CDR3 loop spans 17 amino acids. V lost 1 base to trimming and J lost 7 bases; unmatched junction nucleotides: 12. Germline lookup yields CDR1 MNHEY and CDR2 SMNVEV (reference sequence). The CDR3: CASSLLGGARISGELFF. As DNA, the CDR3 is TGTGCCAGCAGTTTATTAGGGGGCGCAAGAATTAGCGGGGAGCTGTTTTTT.

The CDR3 reads CASSTIRSSYNEQFF. As DNA, the CDR3 is TGTGCCAGCAGCACGATACGCAGCTCCTACAATGAGCAGTTCTTC. The chain joins TRBV21-1 to TRBJ2-1; TRBD1 is taken as the D call from the table, unchecked against the DNA. TRBV21-1 is listed as a pseudogene. The CDR3 runs 15 residues.

J is TRBJ1-5 and V is TRBV6-1; TRBD1 matches at 8 bases. Germline assignment: CDR1 MNHNS and CDR2 SASEGT. V was clipped by 5 bases and J by 0 bases; unmatched bases: 3. This CDR3 spans 15 amino acids. The CDR3 bases are TGTGCCAGCAGTACAGGGGGGACTAGCAATCAGCCCCAGCATTTT. This codes for CASSTGGTSNQPQHF.

The rearrangement links TRBV19 to TRBJ2-1; a weak D match, TRBD1 (6 bases). CDR3 length equals 13 residues. Germline V gene sequence: CDR1 LNHDA, CDR2 SQIVND (reference sequence). V shed 7 bases and J shed 4 bases, with 11 bases lying between them. The CDR3 DNA reads TGTGCCAGTAAGGGACACCTTTACAATGAGCAGTTCTTC. Translating it yields CASKGHLYNEQFF.

V is TRBV7-9 and J is TRBJ2-1; D unresolved. V lost 1 base and J 6 bases, leaving 16 bases between the germline ends. Germline assignment: CDR1 SEHNR and CDR2 FQNEAQ (reference sequence). The CDR3 has 16 amino acids. CDR3 region: CASSLEIVGGLNEQFF. The CDR3 nucleotides read TGTGCCAGCAGCTTAGAAATAGTGGGTGGGCTCAATGAGCAGTTCTTC.

The chain is built from TRBV19 and TRBJ2-2; 7 bases match TRBD1. Germline V lookup: CDR1 LNHDA, CDR2 SQIVND (reference sequence). The junction had 4 bases not matched to a gene; V was cut back by 9 bases and J by 0 bases. The CDR3 has 14 amino acids. This CDR3 is CASSGTANTGELFF. The CDR3 coding sequence is TGTGCCAGCTCCGGGACAGCGAACACCGGGGAGCTGTTTTTT.